One and the same sample provided the 10 T cell receptor beta chains below, sequenced in a study of blood T cells in healthy people across ages (dated by TCRdb to between 2014 and 2017). Library preparation used 5' RACE. The reads were generated on an Illumina HiSeq 2500. A second about 7 to 12 cycle PCR used a sample-barcoded 5' primer and a J-beta primer mix. TCRdb cleaned the public reads at Q25 with fastp, built clones with MiXCR and kept in-frame beta chains. For every CDR3 protein sequence, its rows merge into one entry that carries the most common genes and DNA. The sample has 800,000 to 1,300,000 distinct CDR3 sequences on record, approximately 25% of them singletons. Of the sample, around 0.75% falls within the top ten clones. The sample was also reused in another study, on T cells of mothers and their children.

Sequencing used blood. The receptors were sampled from a girl aged 2 to 10 in good health.

This clonotype has just a few counts. The chain recombines TRBV6-2 or TRBV6-3 with TRBJ2-5, with 7 bases lining up with TRBD1. Germline CDR1 reads MNHEY; CDR2 reads SVGEGT. After removal of 6 bases from V and 5 bases from J, the junction contained 3 bases not matched to a gene. The CDR3 spans 12 residues. The CDR3 is CASRNRGETQYF. The DNA for the CDR3 is TGTGCCAGCAGGAACAGGGGCGAGACCCAGTACTTC.

The gene calls are TRBV4-3 and TRBJ1-1; no definite D call. The germline gives CDR1 LGHNA, CDR2 YSLEER. Trimming pared 0 bases from V and 5 bases from J, leaving 16 bases between. CDR3 length: 16 residues. CDR3 in amino acids: CASSQDRSSFLTEAFF. For the CDR3, the DNA is TGCGCCAGCAGCCAAGACAGGAGTAGCTTTTTGACTGAAGCTTTCTTT.

The chain uses TRBV5-1 and TRBJ2-1, with a weak D call TRBD1 (5 bases). V was trimmed by 0 bases and J by 0 bases, leaving 13 bases between them. Per germline, CDR1 SGHRS and CDR2 YFSETQ. This CDR3 is 17 amino acids long. The CDR3 DNA reads as TGCGCCAGCAGCTTGGTCTACCAGGGCAGCTCCTACAATGAGCAGTTCTTC. Translating gives CASSLVYQGSSYNEQFF.

The rearrangement links TRBV7-3 to TRBJ2-2; D is undetermined. Trimming took 8 bases from V and 1 from J, leaving 8 bases between them. Germline V CDR1 and CDR2: SGHTA, FQGTGA. This CDR3 has 13 amino acids. CDR3 region: CASGLMNTGELFF. The CDR3 DNA reads TGTGCCAGCGGCCTCATGAACACCGGGGAGCTGTTTTTT.

The chain employs TRBV18 and TRBJ2-5; the match to TRBD1 covers 9 bases. V was pared by 5 bases and J by 7 bases, with 5 bases of the junction left unmatched. The CDR3 length is 13 residues. CDR1 KGHSH and CDR2 LQKENI come from the germline V gene. The CDR3 DNA reads TGTGCCAGCTCAGAGGACAGGGGCGGGACCCAGTACTTC. Translated, it gives CASSEDRGGTQYF. The whole variable domain, filled in from reference TRBV18 and TRBJ2-5, reads NAGVMQNPRHLVRRRGQEARLRCSPMKGHSHVYWYRQLPEEGLKFMVYLQKENIIDESGMPKERFSAEFPKEGPSILRIQQVVRGDSAAYFCASSEDRGGTQYFGPGTRLLVL.

The V and J genes are TRBV4-2 and TRBJ2-7, with D perhaps TRBD1 (5 bases). V was shortened by 0 bases and J by 4 bases, with 13 bases between the two germline ends. This CDR3 is 15 amino acids long. CDR1 and CDR2 from the germline V gene are LGHNA and YNFKEQ. CDR3 residues: CASSQDNTGPYEQYF. The DNA of the CDR3 is TGTGCCAGCAGCCAAGATAACACAGGCCCTTACGAGCAGTACTTC.

The chain joins TRBV6-1 to TRBJ2-5; 8 nucleotides agree with TRBD1. The CDR3 consists of 15 residues. The J segment lost 0 bases and the V segment lost 2 bases, leaving 2 bases of the junction unmatched. Per the germline V gene, CDR1 is MNHNS and CDR2 is SASEGT. The CDR3 DNA reads as TGTGCCAGCAGTGAATCAGGGGGCGACCAAGAGACCCAGTACTTC. This translates into CASSESGGDQETQYF.

The CDR3 DNA sequence: TGTGCCAGCAGCTCCGGCTCTAGTCCCAATGAGCAGTTCTTC. The encoded protein is CASSSGSSPNEQFF. V usage is TRBV13 and J usage is TRBJ2-1; D call uncertain. Trimming took off 4 bases at V and 6 bases at J, with 13 bases between the two ends. The CDR3 spans 14 residues. Germline CDR1 reads PRHDT; CDR2 reads FYEKMQ (reference sequence). The full variable domain, completed using reference TRBV13 and TRBJ2-1, is AAGVIQSPRHLIKEKRETATLKCYPIPRHDTVYWYQQGPGQDPQFLISFYEKMQSDKGSIPDRFSAQQFSDYHSELNMSSLELGDSALYFCASSSGSSPNEQFFGPGTRLTVL.

Turning to this clonotype: A read error may account for a junction end that differs from germline. V usage is TRBV7-7 and J usage is TRBJ2-2; no reliable D call. This CDR3 has 13 residues. Germline-derived CDR1 and CDR2 are SSHAT and FNYEAQ (reference sequence). The CDR3, as DNA: TGTGCTAGCAGCTTGGACGCGATCGGGGAGCTGTTTTTT. Protein sequence: CASSLDAIGELFF.

The chain joins TRBV11-2 to TRBJ2-4; D not certain. Germline V gene lookup returns CDR1 SGHAT and CDR2 FQNNGV. The CDR3 runs to 13 residues. The V end was cut by 1 base, the J end by 9 bases, with 10 bases between. CDR3 loop: CASSLGLFGIQYF. The CDR3 bases are TGTGCCAGCAGCTTAGGACTTTTTGGCATTCAGTACTTC.